This TCR beta chain was observed in a study of T cell repertoires in cytomegalovirus infection. Overall study: Public TCR beta signatures marked donors with CMV infection and the matching HLA.

TCRdb independently ran MiXCR on the reads; one entry per CDR3 protein. This table holds about 150,000 distinct CDR3 sequences, 15% to 20% found once. Germline V CDR1 and CDR2: MNHEY, SMNVEV (reference sequence). V shed 6 bases and J 8 bases; nucleotides not matched to a gene: 9. CDR3 length: 14 amino acids. Of note for this clonotype: Its antigen is not known.

The study, taken as a whole, reports: Summed public TCR beta family frequency identified CMV carriers bearing the relevant HLA. HLA-C-restricted CMV clonotypes gave the most frequent clonotype in two of eight donors.

The TCR comes from a human donor in good health (CMV status not recorded). Some clones in this sample may be carry-over from other donors' samples. V usage is TRBV27 and J usage is TRBJ2-1, with 8 bases matching TRBD2. Sequenced material: CD8+ T cells from PBMCs. The CDR3 coding sequence is TGTGCCAGCAGCTCAGCGGGAGAGGTGTATGAGCAGTTCTTC. Protein sequence: CASSSAGEVYEQFF.